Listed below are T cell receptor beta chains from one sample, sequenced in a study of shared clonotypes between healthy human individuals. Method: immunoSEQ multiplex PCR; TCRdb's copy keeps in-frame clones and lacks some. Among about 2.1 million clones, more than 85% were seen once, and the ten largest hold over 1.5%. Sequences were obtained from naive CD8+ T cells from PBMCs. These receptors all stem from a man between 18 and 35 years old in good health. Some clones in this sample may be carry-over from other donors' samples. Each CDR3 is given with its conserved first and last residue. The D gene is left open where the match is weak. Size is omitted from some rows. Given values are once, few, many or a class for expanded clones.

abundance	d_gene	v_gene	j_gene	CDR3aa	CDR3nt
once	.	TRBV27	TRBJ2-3	CASRRPGDPDTQYF	TGTGCCAGCAGACGACCGGGAGACCCAGATACGCAGTATTTT
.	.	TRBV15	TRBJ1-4	CATSRDLAAVNEKLFF	TGTGCCACCAGCAGAGATCTGGCAGCAGTTAATGAAAAACTGTTTTTT
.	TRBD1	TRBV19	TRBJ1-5	CASSTSSYRDRLNQPQHF	TGTGCCAGTAGTACTTCCTCTTACCGGGACAGGCTCAATCAGCCCCAGCATTTT
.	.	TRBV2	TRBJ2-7	CISDGGISYEQYF	TGTATTTCCGATGGGGGAATCTCCTACGAGCAGTACTTC
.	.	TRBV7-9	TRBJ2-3	CASSSPWGPMPDTQYF	TGTGCCAGCAGCTCACCGTGGGGGCCGATGCCAGATACGCAGTATTTT
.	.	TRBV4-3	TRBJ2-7	CASSQDGAGESNEQYF	TGCGCCAGCAGCCAAGATGGCGCAGGGGAGTCCAACGAGCAGTACTTC
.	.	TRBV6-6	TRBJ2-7	CASRYSYEQYF	TGTGCCAGCAGGTATAGCTACGAGCAGTACTTC
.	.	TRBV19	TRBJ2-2	CASSIVPQGLTGELFF	TGTGCCAGTAGTATAGTCCCGCAGGGACTCACCGGGGAGCTGTTTTTT
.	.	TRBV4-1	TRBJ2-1	CASQGGVREQFF	TGCGCCAGTCAGGGGGGGGTGCGTGAGCAGTTCTTC
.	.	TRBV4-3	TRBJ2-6	CASSQELQAILGANVLTF	TGCGCCAGCAGCCAAGAGCTACAGGCAATCTTGGGGGCCAACGTCCTGACTTTC
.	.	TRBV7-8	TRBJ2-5	CASSLALGTLTLQETQYF	TGTGCCAGCAGCTTAGCGCTGGGGACTCTTACTCTTCAAGAGACCCAGTACTTC
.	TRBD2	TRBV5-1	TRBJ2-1	CASSLWPSGAEYNEQFF	TGCGCCAGCAGCTTGTGGCCTAGCGGAGCCGAGTACAATGAGCAGTTCTTC
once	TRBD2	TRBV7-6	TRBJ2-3	CASSLTGGSTDTQYF	TGTGCCAGCAGCTTAACGGGAGGGAGCACAGATACGCAGTATTTT
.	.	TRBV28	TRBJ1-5	CASSLPYSNQPQHF	TGTGCCAGCAGTTTGCCCTATAGCAATCAGCCCCAGCATTTT
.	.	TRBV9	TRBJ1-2	CASSAYGQPGDYGYTF	TGTGCCAGCAGCGCCTACGGACAGCCGGGGGACTATGGCTACACCTTC
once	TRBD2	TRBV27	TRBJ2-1	CASSFSGGSYNEQFF	TGTGCCAGCAGTTTCAGCGGGGGTTCCTACAATGAGCAGTTCTTC
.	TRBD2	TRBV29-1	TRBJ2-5	CSVGTSGFQETQYF	TGCAGCGTCGGGACTAGCGGATTCCAAGAGACCCAGTACTTC
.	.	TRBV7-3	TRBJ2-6	CASSLVGRNYSGANVLTF	TGTGCCAGCAGCTTAGTGGGCCGGAACTACTCTGGGGCCAACGTCCTGACTTTC
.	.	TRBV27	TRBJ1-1	CASTLVGGNTEAFF	TGTGCCAGCACCCTAGTCGGGGGTAACACTGAAGCTTTCTTT
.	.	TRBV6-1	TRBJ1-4	CASSEVQANEKLFF	TGTGCCAGCAGTGAAGTGCAGGCTAATGAAAAACTGTTTTTT
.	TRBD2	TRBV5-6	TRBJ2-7	CASSLGLADYEQYF	TGTGCCAGCAGCTTGGGACTAGCGGACTACGAGCAGTACTTC
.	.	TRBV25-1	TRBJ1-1	CASSGFGGQAYEAFF	TGTGCCAGCAGTGGGTTTGGGGGGCAGGCCTATGAAGCTTTCTTT
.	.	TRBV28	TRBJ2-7	CASSPPGLLDSYEQYF	TGTGCCAGCAGCCCCCCGGGGCTTCTCGACTCCTACGAGCAGTACTTC
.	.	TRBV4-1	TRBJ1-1	CASSQSPVNTEAFF	TGCGCCAGCAGCCAATCCCCCGTGAACACTGAAGCTTTCTTT
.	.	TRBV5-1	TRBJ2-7	CASSSGLSSYEQYF	TGCGCCAGCAGCTCGGGCTTGAGCTCCTACGAGCAGTACTTC
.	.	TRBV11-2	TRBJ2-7	CASSLEIQGEQYF	TGTGCCAGCAGCTTAGAAATACAGGGCGAGCAGTACTTC